This TCR beta chain is from a study of cytomegalovirus exposure and HLA in healthy donors. The PCR contained 60 Vbeta and 13 Jbeta primers. Data came from immunoSEQ multiplex PCR; TCRdb stores just in-frame clones and leaves some out. The sample consists of approximately 280,000 clones, about 87% of them appearing once. The CDR3 contains 14 residues. The V end lost 6 bases, the J end lost 1 base, and 10 bases lay between the germline ends. Germline V lookup: CDR1 LNHNV, CDR2 YYDKDF (reference sequence). Of note for this clone: This CDR3 is also generated by other DNA sequences in the sample.

The rearrangement links TRBV15 to TRBJ1-3; maybe TRBD1 (5 bases). Sequences were obtained from PBMCs. This TCR was sampled from a woman aged 18-29 years in good health and CMV-seronegative. The CDR3 nucleotides read TGTGCCACCAGTACGGGGGGTTCTGGAAACACCATATATTTT. Translated: CATSTGGSGNTIYF.